These 30 T cell receptor beta chains were sequenced from one sample in a study of blood T cell repertoires in COVID-19. The assay was immunoSEQ multiplex PCR, and TCRdb's table has in-frame clones only and misses some. The sample shows a few hundred thousand clones, approximately 80% of them seen only once. The sequenced material came from peripheral blood. The origin of the receptors is a woman aged 35 to 49 who had recovered from COVID-19.

The chain uses TRBV15 and TRBJ2-7; TRBD1 aligns across 9 bases. Germline-derived CDR1 and CDR2 are LNHNV and YYDKDF (reference sequence). The junction had 6 bases not matched to a gene; V was cut back by 6 bases and J by 0 bases. This CDR3 has 15 amino acids. CDR3: CATRRDRESSYEQYF. For the CDR3, the DNA is TGTGCCACCAGGCGGGACAGGGAGAGCTCCTACGAGCAGTACTTC.

This sequence joins TRBV7-2 and TRBJ1-6; 7 bases map to TRBD1. The CDR3 totals 15 residues. Germline lookup yields CDR1 SGHTA and CDR2 FQGNSA. V gave up 5 bases and J gave up 7 bases; unmatched junction bases: 8. The DNA of the CDR3 is TGTGCCAGCAGCGAAGGGGGCGAGCTAAATTCACCCCTCCACTTT. Protein: CASSEGGELNSPLHF.

The V and J genes are TRBV19 and TRBJ1-5, with no clear D. Germline loops: CDR1 LNHDA, CDR2 SQIVND (reference sequence). The CDR3 is made up of 14 amino acids. The V and J ends lost 5 bases and 1 base respectively, with 9 bases between them. CDR3 nucleotides: TGTGCCAGTAGTGCCCGAGGGAGCAATCAGCCCCAGCATTTT. Its translation is CASSARGSNQPQHF.

This chain connects TRBV7-9 to TRBJ1-4; tentative D call: TRBD1 (6 bases). In germline, CDR1 is SEHNR, CDR2 FQNEAQ (reference sequence). CDR3 length equals 15 residues. Trimming left V 1 base short and J 4 bases short, with 10 bases between. The CDR3 here is CASSLGGQFNEKLFF. CDR3 DNA: TGTGCCAGCAGCTTAGGAGGACAGTTTAATGAAAAACTGTTTTTT.

This clone was recorded only once. The chain links TRBV12-3 or TRBV12-4 to TRBJ2-1, with 10 bases matching TRBD1. There are 12 residues in the CDR3. V was clipped by 3 bases and J by 12 bases; unmatched bases: 2. The CDR3 loop is CASSLRTGGQFF. CDR3 nucleotides: TGTGCCAGCAGTTTGAGGACAGGGGGGCAGTTCTTC.

This clone came up a few times. The rearrangement joins TRBV18 to TRBJ1-1, with 9 bases identical to TRBD1. The CDR3 runs to 16 residues. The trim removed 0 bases at V and 0 bases at J, leaving 2 bases unmatched. Germline V lookup: CDR1 KGHSH, CDR2 LQKENI. In nucleotides, the CDR3 is TGTGCCAGCTCACCACCGACAGGGGGATTGAACACTGAAGCTTTCTTT. Its protein product is CASSPPTGGLNTEAFF.

The V call is TRBV7-2, the J call TRBJ2-5, with 12 bases matching TRBD2. The germline V gene has CDR1 SGHTA and CDR2 FQGNSA. The CDR3 covers 15 residues. Germline trimming cut 6 bases from V and 0 bases from J; bases unmatched to any gene: 2. In nucleotides, the CDR3 is TGTGCCAGCAGTCTAGCGGGGGGGTACCAAGAGACCCAGTACTTC. Amino acids: CASSLAGGYQETQYF.

The chain links TRBV10-3 to TRBJ1-6, with D perhaps matching TRBD1 (6 bases). Trimming shortened V by 7 bases and J by 7 bases, and 11 bases separated the two germline ends. CDR3 length: 13 amino acids. Germline V gene sequence: CDR1 ENHRY, CDR2 SYGVKD. The CDR3 bases are TGTGCCATCATGGAAACAGGGAATTCACCCCTCCACTTT. It is translated as CAIMETGNSPLHF.

J is TRBJ2-1 and V is TRBV19; TRBD2 matches 12 bases. The germline gives CDR1 LNHDA, CDR2 SQIVND (reference sequence). The junction had 10 bases not matched to a gene; V was cut back by 3 bases and J by 4 bases. The CDR3 runs 18 residues. The CDR3 loop reads CASSMFLGLAGEYNEQFF. DNA for the CDR3: TGTGCCAGTAGTATGTTTTTGGGACTAGCGGGCGAATACAATGAGCAGTTCTTC.

This chain joins TRBV9 and TRBJ2-5, with 7 nucleotides matching TRBD1. Germline V gives CDR1 SGDLS, CDR2 YYNGEE. V lost 1 base to trimming and J lost 3 bases; unmatched junction nucleotides: 3. This CDR3 has 14 amino acids. CDR3 nucleotides: TGTGCCAGCAGCGTAACAGGGGTAAAAGAGACCCAGTACTTC. Amino acid sequence: CASSVTGVKETQYF.

The gene calls are TRBV7-9 and TRBJ1-2; 8 nucleotides align to TRBD1. The CDR3 runs 14 residues. V trimming: 4 bases; J trimming: 4 bases; junction bases outside the gene matches: 5. Germline assignment: CDR1 SEHNR and CDR2 FQNEAQ (reference sequence). CDR3 residues: CASSSSTGVYGYTF. The DNA of the CDR3 is TGTGCCAGCAGCTCCTCGACAGGGGTCTATGGCTACACCTTC.

The chain has TRBV12-3 or TRBV12-4 and TRBJ1-6; D possibly corresponds to TRBD1 (5 bases). The CDR3 runs to 13 residues. Trimming took 5 bases from V and 5 from J, leaving 7 bases between them. Here the CDR3 reads CASSTTDNSPLHF. The DNA for the CDR3 is TGTGCCAGCAGTACGACAGATAATTCACCCCTCCACTTT.

The J gene is TRBJ1-1, the V gene TRBV7-9, with D possibly being TRBD1 (6 bases). The CDR3 runs 17 residues. Between the trimmed V and J ends, which lost 5 bases and 5 bases, there was a span of 24 bases. Germline CDR1 is SEHNR and CDR2 is FQNEAQ (reference sequence). CDR3 bases: TGTGCCAGCAGCCCCCTCCCAGGGGCCGTTAGTCGAACTGAAGCTTTCTTT. Translation gives CASSPLPGAVSRTEAFF.

This clone has just one count. This chain connects TRBV3-1 (or the pseudogene TRBV3-2) to TRBJ2-4; 9 bases are shared with TRBD2. The V and J ends lost 0 bases and 15 bases, in that order; junction bases with no gene match: 12. The germline V gene encodes CDR1 LGHDT and CDR2 YNNKEL (reference sequence). CDR3 length: 15 residues. The CDR3: CASSQDGAGGTTRYF. The CDR3 region has the DNA TGTGCCAGCAGCCAAGACGGAGCGGGGGGTACTACGCGGTACTTC.

Here the CDR3 reads CASSPGVHTIYF. CDR3 in DNA: TGTGCCAGCAGCCCAGGGGTACACACCATATATTTT. The genes are TRBV28 and TRBJ1-3; a possible D gene is TRBD1 (6 bases). Trimming stripped 6 bases from V and 8 bases from J, with 11 bases between. The CDR3 length is 12 residues. Germline assignment: CDR1 MDHEN and CDR2 SYDVKM.

In its sample, this clone was seen a few times. The chain couples TRBV5-6 to TRBJ2-5, with TRBD1 identical over 8 bases. CDR1 SGHDT and CDR2 YYEEEE come from the germline V gene. J gave up 5 bases and V 3 bases, and 9 bases lay outside the gene matches. The CDR3 has 15 amino acids. The CDR3 sequence is CASSSTGGPEETQYF. CDR3 DNA sequence: TGTGCCAGCAGCTCTACAGGGGGGCCAGAGGAGACCCAGTACTTC. Supplemented by reference TRBV5-6 and TRBJ2-5, the full variable domain reads DAGVTQSPTHLIKTRGQQVTLRCSPKSGHDTVSWYQQALGQGPQFIFQYYEEEERQRGNFPDRFSGHQFPNYSSELNVNALLLGDSALYLCASSSTGGPEETQYFGPGTRLLVL.

V gene TRBV3-1 (or the pseudogene TRBV3-2) combines with J gene TRBJ1-6; D perhaps matches TRBD1 (5 bases). Per the germline V gene, CDR1 is LGHDT and CDR2 is YNNKEL (reference sequence). This CDR3 spans 18 amino acids. V was pared by 1 base and J by 9 bases, with 22 bases between. The CDR3 protein is CASSQVAQGVGSSSPLHF. The CDR3 coding sequence is TGTGCCAGCAGCCAAGTGGCCCAGGGTGTTGGCTCGAGTTCACCCCTCCACTTT.

This clone is a singleton in its sample. The chain carries TRBV5-5 and TRBJ2-1; D gene ambiguous. In germline, CDR1 is SGHKS, CDR2 YYEKEE (reference sequence). Trimming left V 5 bases short and J 9 bases short, with 12 bases between. The CDR3 totals 12 residues. The CDR3 region is CASSYWAAEQFF. CDR3 nucleotide sequence: TGTGCCAGCAGTTACTGGGCTGCTGAGCAGTTCTTC.

Notes on this clone: The germline gene is not matched at one end of the junction; a read error may be the cause. The CDR3 coding sequence is TGCGCCAGCAGCCCCGACAGGGGGAAGTTCTATCGCTACACCTTC. It yields the protein CASSPDRGKFYRYTF. V usage is TRBV4-3 and J usage is TRBJ1-2; 9 bases match TRBD1. This CDR3 region has 15 residues. The germline gives CDR1 LGHNA, CDR2 YSLEER.

This clone was detected a few times. The chain carries TRBV10-1 and TRBJ2-3, with 8 bases matching TRBD1. CDR3 size: 13 residues. V lost 1 base, J lost 6 bases, and 0 bases stayed unmatched. Germline assignment: CDR1 WNHNN and CDR2 SYGVQD (reference sequence). CDR3 region: CASSEWTGDTQYF. The DNA of the CDR3 is TGCGCCAGCAGTGAGTGGACAGGGGATACGCAGTATTTT.

This sequence joins TRBV6-5 and TRBJ2-2; possible D gene TRBD2, 6 bases. Germline V gene data show CDR1 as MNHEY and CDR2 as SVGAGI. CDR3 length equals 13 residues. Deletions cut 6 bases from V and 7 bases from J, with 12 bases between. The CDR3 sequence: CASRRGADGELFF. DNA of the CDR3: TGTGCCAGCAGGCGGGGCGCGGACGGGGAGCTGTTTTTT.

The CDR3 nucleotides read TGTGCCAGCAGCCGACCAGGGGTGGGTGAAAAACTGTTTTTT. Its protein product is CASSRPGVGEKLFF. The chain employs TRBV11-3 and TRBJ1-4; possibly TRBD1 for D (6 bases). With 5 bases removed from V and 7 bases from J, the gap between germline ends came to 14 bases. The germline V gene has CDR1 SGHNT and CDR2 YENEEA. CDR3 size: 14 residues.

The rearrangement joins TRBV7-2 to TRBJ2-3; TRBD2 aligns across 8 bases. Germline CDR1 SGHTA, CDR2 FQGNSA. Losses at the gene ends were 8 bases for V and 2 bases for J; bases not matched to a gene: 9. The CDR3 is 15 amino acids. This chain's CDR3 is CASFNSGANTDTQYF. DNA for the CDR3: TGTGCCAGCTTTAATAGCGGGGCCAACACAGATACGCAGTATTTT.

The chain recombines TRBV7-2 with TRBJ2-7; 7 positions agree with TRBD1. This CDR3 contains 14 residues. Germline V CDR1 and CDR2: SGHTA, FQGNSA. V was clipped by 5 bases and J by 6 bases; unmatched bases: 10. The CDR3 DNA reads TGTGCCAGCAGCCTAGGGACAGTGGGTGGCGAGCAGTACTTC. This translates into CASSLGTVGGEQYF.

The J gene is TRBJ2-3, the V gene TRBV4-3; a possible D gene is TRBD1 (7 bases). The V end lost 0 bases, the J end lost 5 bases, and 18 bases lay between the germline ends. The CDR3 has 17 residues. The germline CDR1 and CDR2 sequences are LGHNA and YSLEER. For the CDR3, the DNA is TGCGCCAGCAGCCAAGATCAGGGGGGCAGTATTGGAGATACGCAGTATTTT. Translation: CASSQDQGGSIGDTQYF.

Here the CDR3 DNA reads TGTGCCAGCAGCCAACAGGACGAGCAGTACTTC. It codes for CASSQQDEQYF. The chain recombines TRBV3-1 (or the pseudogene TRBV3-2) with TRBJ2-7; no clear D. The CDR3 runs to 11 residues. CDR1 LGHDT and CDR2 YNNKEL come from the germline V gene (reference sequence). Trimming left V 2 bases short and J 5 bases short, with 4 bases between.

The chain couples TRBV13 to TRBJ2-7, with D hard to call. The CDR3 runs 15 residues. The V gene lost 1 base and the J gene lost 0 bases, with 10 bases spanning the gap. Looked up from germline, CDR1 is PRHDT and CDR2 is FYEKMQ (reference sequence). CDR3 bases: TGTGCCAGCAGCTTAGTGGGCAAGAGCTCCTACGAGCAGTACTTC. Protein product: CASSLVGKSSYEQYF.

This clone was observed a handful of times. The CDR3 nucleotides read TGTGCCATCAGTGAGTGGGGACAGAACACTGAAGCTTTCTTT. As protein: CAISEWGQNTEAFF. The rearrangement joins TRBV10-3 to TRBJ1-1, with D tentatively TRBD1 (6 bases). Germline assignment: CDR1 ENHRY and CDR2 SYGVKD. V shed 1 base and J shed 1 base, with 7 bases lying between them. The CDR3 totals 14 residues.

The rearrangement uses TRBV3-1 (or the pseudogene TRBV3-2) and TRBJ2-3; 8 positions agree with TRBD2. V gave up 1 base and J gave up 7 bases; unmatched junction bases: 7. The CDR3 spans 15 residues. CDR1 and CDR2 from the germline V gene are LGHDT and YNNKEL (reference sequence). CDR3 protein: CASSQGPAGAHTQYF. The CDR3 region has the DNA TGTGCCAGCAGCCAAGGCCCAGCGGGGGCACATACGCAGTATTTT.

This clone turned up a few times. The chain joins TRBV19 to TRBJ1-4; D gene uncertain. Looked up from germline, CDR1 is LNHDA and CDR2 is SQIVND (reference sequence). Between the trimmed V and J ends, which lost 4 bases and 4 bases, there was a span of 10 bases. This CDR3 is built from 14 residues. The CDR3 here is CASSTGRVNEKLFF. The CDR3 DNA follows: TGTGCCAGTAGTACAGGCAGAGTTAATGAAAAACTGTTTTTT.